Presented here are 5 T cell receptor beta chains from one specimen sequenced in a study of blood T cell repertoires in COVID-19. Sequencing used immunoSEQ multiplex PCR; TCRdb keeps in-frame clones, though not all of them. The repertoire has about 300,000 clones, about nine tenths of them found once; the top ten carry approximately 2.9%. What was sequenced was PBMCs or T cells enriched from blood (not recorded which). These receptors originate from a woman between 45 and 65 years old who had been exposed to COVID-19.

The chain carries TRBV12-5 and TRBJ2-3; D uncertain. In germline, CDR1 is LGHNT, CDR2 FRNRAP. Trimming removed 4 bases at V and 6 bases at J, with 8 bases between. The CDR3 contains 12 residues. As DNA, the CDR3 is TGTGCTAGTGGTTCCCCGAGCGATACGCAGTATTTT. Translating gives CASGSPSDTQYF.

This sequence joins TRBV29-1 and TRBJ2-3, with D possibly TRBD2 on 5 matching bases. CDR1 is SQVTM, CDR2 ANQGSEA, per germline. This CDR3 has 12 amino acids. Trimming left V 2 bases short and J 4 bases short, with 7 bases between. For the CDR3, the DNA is TGCAGCGTTGAACGAGGGCCAGATACGCAGTATTTT. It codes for CSVERGPDTQYF.

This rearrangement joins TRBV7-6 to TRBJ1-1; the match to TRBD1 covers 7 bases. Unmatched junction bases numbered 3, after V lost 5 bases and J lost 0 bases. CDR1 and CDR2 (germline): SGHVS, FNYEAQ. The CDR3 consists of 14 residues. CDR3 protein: CASSEQGMNTEAFF. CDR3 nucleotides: TGTGCCAGCAGCGAACAGGGGATGAACACTGAAGCTTTCTTT.

The CDR3, as DNA: TGTGCCAGCAGCCAAAGCGGGGGGGGCTCCTACGAGCAGTACTTC. It encodes CASSQSGGGSYEQYF. The chain uses TRBV5-4 and TRBJ2-7; 10 nucleotides agree with TRBD2. CDR1 and CDR2 (germline): SGHNT, YYREEE (reference sequence). The CDR3 runs 15 residues. The V segment lost 4 bases and the J segment 0 bases; nucleotides outside the gene matches: 4. The entire variable domain, with the rest obtained from reference TRBV5-4 and TRBJ2-7, is as follows: ETGVTQSPTHLIKTRGQQVTLRCSSQSGHNTVSWYQQALGQGPQFIFQYYREEENGRGNFPPRFSGLQFPNYSSELNVNALELDDSALYLCASSQSGGGSYEQYFGPGTRLTVT.

Written as DNA, the CDR3 is TGTGCCAGCAGTGGACAGGGGACCGGGGAGCTGTTTTTT. Its translation is CASSGQGTGELFF. This chain uses TRBV2 with TRBJ2-2, with 8 bases aligning to TRBD1. Germline-derived CDR1 and CDR2 are SNHLY and FYNNEI. This CDR3 comprises 13 residues. V shed 4 bases and J 5 bases; nucleotides not matched to a gene: 0.